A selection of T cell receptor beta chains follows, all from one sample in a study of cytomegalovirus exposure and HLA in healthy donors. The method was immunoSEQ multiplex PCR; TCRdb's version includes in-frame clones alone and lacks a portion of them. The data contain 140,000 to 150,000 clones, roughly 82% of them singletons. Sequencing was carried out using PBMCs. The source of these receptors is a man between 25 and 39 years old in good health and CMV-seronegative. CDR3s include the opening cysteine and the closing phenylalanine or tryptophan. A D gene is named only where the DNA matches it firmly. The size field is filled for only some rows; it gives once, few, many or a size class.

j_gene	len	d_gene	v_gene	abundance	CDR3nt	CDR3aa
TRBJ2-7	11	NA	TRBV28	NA	TGTGCCAGCAGCCTTTACTACGAGCAGTACTTC	CASSLYYEQYF
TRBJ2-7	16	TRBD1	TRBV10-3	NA	TGTGCCATCAGTGAGTCTGGGACAGGGGGCTCCTACGAGCAGTACTTC	CAISESGTGGSYEQYF
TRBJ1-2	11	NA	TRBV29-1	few	TGCAGCGTTGTCGCCGAGTATGGCTACACCTTC	CSVVAEYGYTF
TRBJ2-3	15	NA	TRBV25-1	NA	TGTGCCAGCAGTGAATTTAACAGGGTAACAGATACGCAGTATTTT	CASSEFNRVTDTQYF
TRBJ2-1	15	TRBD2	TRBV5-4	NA	TGTGCCAGCAGCTTGTCGGCGGGAGGGCAGAATGAGCAGTTCTTC	CASSLSAGGQNEQFF
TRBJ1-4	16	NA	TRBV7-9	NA	TGTGCCAGCAGCTTGCAGGGGCTGATGACTAATGAAAAACTGTTTTTT	CASSLQGLMTNEKLFF
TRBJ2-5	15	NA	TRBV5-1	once	TGCGCCAGCAGCTTGGCCGGGACCCTCGGGGGGACCCAGTACTTC	CASSLAGTLGGTQYF
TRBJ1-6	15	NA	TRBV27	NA	TGTGCCAGCACCTTCGGGGGGCTCGGTGATTCACCCCTCCACTTT	CASTFGGLGDSPLHF
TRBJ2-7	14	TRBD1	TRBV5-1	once	TGCGCCAGCAGCTGGGGGACAGGGGGCGACGAGCAGTACTTC	CASSWGTGGDEQYF
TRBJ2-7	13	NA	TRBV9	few	TGTGCCAGCAGCGTTAAGGGAGACCTCGAGCAGTACTTC	CASSVKGDLEQYF
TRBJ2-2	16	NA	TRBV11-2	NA	TGTGCCAGCAGCTTAGAAGGTGTCCTGAGGACCGGGGAGCTGTTTTTT	CASSLEGVLRTGELFF
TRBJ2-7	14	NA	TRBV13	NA	TGTGCCAGCAGCTCCGGTGGCGGGATTTACGAGCAGTACTTC	CASSSGGGIYEQYF
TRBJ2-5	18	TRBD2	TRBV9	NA	TGTGCCAGCAGCGTAGATGGTTCAGGTAGCGGGAGAAGGAAGACCCAGTACTTC	CASSVDGSGSGRRKTQYF
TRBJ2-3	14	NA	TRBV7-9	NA	TGTGCCAGCAGCTTAGACAGATCCACAGATACGCAGTATTTT	CASSLDRSTDTQYF
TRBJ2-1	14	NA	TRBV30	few	TGTGCCTGGAGTGTAAGCCCGACCGAGGCGGCGCAGTTCTTC	CAWSVSPTEAAQFF
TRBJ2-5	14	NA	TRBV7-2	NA	TGTGCCAGCAGTAAAGATGGGGGGGCAGAGACCCAGTACTTC	CASSKDGGAETQYF
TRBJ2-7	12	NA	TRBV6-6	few	TGTGCCAGTAGGACAGCAATGGGAGAGCAGTACTTC	CASRTAMGEQYF
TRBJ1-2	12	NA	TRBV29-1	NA	TGCAGCGTTGAAGTCAGGGTTGTTGGCTACACCTTC	CSVEVRVVGYTF
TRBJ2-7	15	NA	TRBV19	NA	TGTGCCAGTAGTATTTCCTTCAGATCTTCCTACGAGCAGTACTTC	CASSISFRSSYEQYF
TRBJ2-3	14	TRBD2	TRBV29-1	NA	TGCAGCGTTCGGCCGGGACTAGGCACAGATACGCAGTATTTT	CSVRPGLGTDTQYF
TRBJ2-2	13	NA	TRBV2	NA	TGTGCCAGCAGGGATAACCCGACCGGGGAACTGTTTTTT	CASRDNPTGELFF
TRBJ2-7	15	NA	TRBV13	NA	TGTGCCAGCAGCTTAAGGGGACGGGGGTACGACGAGCAGTACTTC	CASSLRGRGYDEQYF
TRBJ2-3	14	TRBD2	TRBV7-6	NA	TGTGCCAGCAGTCTCGGGGGGGTAAAAGATACGCAGTATTTT	CASSLGGVKDTQYF
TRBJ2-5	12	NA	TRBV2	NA	TGTGCCAGCGCGGGGAGCCAAGAGACCCAGTACTTC	CASAGSQETQYF
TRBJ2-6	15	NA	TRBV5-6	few	TGTGCCAGCAGCTTGGTAGACTCTGGGGCCAACGGCCTGACTTTC	CASSLVDSGANGLTF
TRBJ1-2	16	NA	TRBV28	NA	TGTGCCAGCAGTTCCCCAAGCAGGGCAAGGAACTATGGCTACACCTTC	CASSSPSRARNYGYTF
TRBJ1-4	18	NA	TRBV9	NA	TGTGCCAGCAGCGCAACCCCCGGGACACGCGCCGGGAATGAAAAACTGTTTTTT	CASSATPGTRAGNEKLFF
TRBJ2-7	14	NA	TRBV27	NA	TGTGCCAGCAGTTTTAAGACTAACTCCTACGAGCAGTACTTC	CASSFKTNSYEQYF
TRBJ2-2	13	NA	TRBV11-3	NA	TGTGCCAGCAGCTTGAGTGACACCGGGGAGCTGTTTTTT	CASSLSDTGELFF
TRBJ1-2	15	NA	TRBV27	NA	TGTGCCAGCAGACTCACAGTCTTAGCTAACTATGGCTACACCTTC	CASRLTVLANYGYTF
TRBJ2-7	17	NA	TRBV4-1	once	TGCGCCAGCAGCCCCAACCCAGCTAGCGCCCCTACCTACGAGCAGTACTTC	CASSPNPASAPTYEQYF
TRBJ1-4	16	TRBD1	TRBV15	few	TGTGCCACCAGCAGAGTTGGGCGGACAGGGGATGAAAAACTGTTTTTT	CATSRVGRTGDEKLFF
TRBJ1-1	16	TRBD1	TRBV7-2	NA	TGTGCCAGCAGCTTGGGACAGGGGGCCGCGGGCACTGAAGCTTTCTTT	CASSLGQGAAGTEAFF
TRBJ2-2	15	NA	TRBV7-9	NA	TGTGCCAGCAGCCTACACAGGGTGCGTGGCGGGGAGCTGTTTTTT	CASSLHRVRGGELFF
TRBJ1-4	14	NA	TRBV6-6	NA	TGTGCCAGCAGCACCGGGACACTTAACGAAAAACTGTTTTTT	CASSTGTLNEKLFF
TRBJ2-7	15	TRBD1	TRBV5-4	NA	TGTGCCAGCAGCTTAGGGACAGGGGGCATCTACGAGCAGTACTTC	CASSLGTGGIYEQYF
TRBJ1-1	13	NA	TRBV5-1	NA	TGCGCCAGCAGCAAACAGGAGAACACTGAAGCTTTCTTT	CASSKQENTEAFF
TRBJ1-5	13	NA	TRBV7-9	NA	TGTGCCAGCAGCACGATTGGGGGGGGCCCCCAGCATTTT	CASSTIGGGPQHF
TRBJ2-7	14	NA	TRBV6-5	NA	TGTGCCGCACACCCTTTGGGGAGCTCCTACGAGCAGTACTTC	CAAHPLGSSYEQYF
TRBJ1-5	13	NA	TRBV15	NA	TGTGCCACCAGCAGGACTTTGGATCAGCCCCAGCATTTT	CATSRTLDQPQHF
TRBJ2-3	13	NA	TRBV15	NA	TGTGCCACCAGCAGAGACACGAGGGATACGCAGTATTTT	CATSRDTRDTQYF
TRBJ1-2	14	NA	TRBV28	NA	TGTGCCAGCAGTTTGCCACAGGGTAGCTATGGCTACACCTTC	CASSLPQGSYGYTF
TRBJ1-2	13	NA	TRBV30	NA	TGTGCCTGGAGTGTGAAGGCAGGGGCCGGCTACACCTTC	CAWSVKAGAGYTF
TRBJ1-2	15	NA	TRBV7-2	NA	TGTGCCAGCACCCTAGGGTTATCGGGGGGGGGCGGCTACACCTTC	CASTLGLSGGGGYTF
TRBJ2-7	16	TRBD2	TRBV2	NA	TGTGCCAGCAGCCCCGGACCGTCTAGCGGATCTTACGAGCAGTACTTC	CASSPGPSSGSYEQYF
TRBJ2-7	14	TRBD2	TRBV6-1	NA	TGTGCCAGCTATTTAGCGGGGAGCTCCTACGAGCAGTACTTC	CASYLAGSSYEQYF
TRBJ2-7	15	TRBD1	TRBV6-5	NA	TGTGCCAGCAGAACCCCGGGACAGGGGTTATACGAGCAGTACTTC	CASRTPGQGLYEQYF
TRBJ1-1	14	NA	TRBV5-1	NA	TGCGCCAGCAGCTTGTCTCTAGGAAACACTGAAGCTTTCTTT	CASSLSLGNTEAFF